The 24 T cell receptor beta chains listed next were all sequenced from one sample in a study of identical twins. TCRdb reanalysed the 5' RACE reads using MiXCR and keeps one entry per CDR3 protein. The sample lists fewer than 900,000 distinct CDR3 sequences, approximately 22% occurring once. The data were also submitted as part of a second study, on T cells expressing NK-cell markers.

Sequencing input: PBMCs. These receptors all stem from a woman aged 18-29 years in good health.

The chain has TRBV5-6 and TRBJ2-1, with D maybe TRBD1 (5 bases). The CDR3 spans 16 residues. In germline, CDR1 is SGHDT, CDR2 YYEEEE. V gave up 3 bases and J gave up 6 bases, with 19 bases separating them. As DNA, the CDR3 is TGTGCCAGCAGCTCCCCGGGCCTACCAAGGGGCAATGAGCAGTTCTTC. Protein product: CASSSPGLPRGNEQFF. Variable domain in full (rest from reference TRBV5-6 and TRBJ2-1): DAGVTQSPTHLIKTRGQQVTLRCSPKSGHDTVSWYQQALGQGPQFIFQYYEEEERQRGNFPDRFSGHQFPNYSSELNVNALLLGDSALYLCASSSPGLPRGNEQFFGPGTRLTVL.

This clonotype has a handful of counts. This rearrangement joins TRBV10-1 to TRBJ2-5; D assignment may be TRBD1 or TRBD2 (5 bases each). The CDR3 has 12 amino acids. The germline V and J ends were trimmed by 5 bases and 7 bases, with 11 bases remaining between them. Germline values: CDR1 WNHNN, CDR2 SYGVQD (reference sequence). The CDR3 DNA is TGCGCCAGCAGTACAGGAGGAGGGACCCAGTACTTC. It translates to CASSTGGGTQYF.

In the case of this clonotype: A single base separates this from a much larger clone, so it may be a read error. The chain uses TRBV29-1 and TRBJ2-1, with D possibly being TRBD1 (6 bases). Germline V gene lookup returns CDR1 SQVTM and CDR2 ANQGSEA. The CDR3 loop spans 9 amino acids. CDR3 nucleotide sequence: TGCAGAGCTGGGACAATACAGTTCTTC. This translates into CRAGTIQFF.

The gene calls are TRBV6-1 and TRBJ1-2; D possibly corresponds to TRBD1 (6 bases). The ends were cut back, 3 bases at V and 4 bases at J, with 12 bases in the middle. Per germline, CDR1 MNHNS and CDR2 SASEGT. The CDR3 totals 14 residues. The CDR3 sequence: CASSDPGALYGYTF. For the CDR3, the DNA is TGTGCCAGCAGTGATCCAGGGGCCCTCTATGGCTACACCTTC.

The chain joins TRBV5-1 to TRBJ1-1; 9 positions agree with TRBD1. V lost 1 base, J lost 13 bases, and 8 bases stayed unmatched. Germline V gives CDR1 SGHRS, CDR2 YFSETQ. The CDR3 has 13 residues. The CDR3 is CASSLSGDRDGFF. The CDR3 DNA sequence: TGCGCCAGCAGCTTGTCGGGGGACAGGGATGGTTTCTTT.

This chain joins TRBV18 and TRBJ2-3; a weak D match, TRBD2 (5 bases). The germline V gene has CDR1 KGHSH and CDR2 LQKENI. Trimming shortened V by 0 bases and J by 6 bases, and 13 bases separated the two germline ends. This CDR3 region has 15 residues. CDR3 DNA: TGTGCCAGCTCACCACCAGGACCTTCGGGGGATACGCAGTATTTT. Amino acid sequence: CASSPPGPSGDTQYF.

The chain recombines TRBV20-1 with TRBJ1-2; D uncertain. Germline V CDR1 and CDR2: DFQATT, SNEGSKA (reference sequence). Trimming took 1 base from V and 8 from J, leaving 14 bases between them. CDR3 length: 13 amino acids. CDR3 residues: CSARVSQFGGYTF. The CDR3 DNA sequence: TGCAGTGCTAGAGTGTCTCAGTTTGGGGGCTACACCTTC.

The chain's CDR3 is CASMSRTDTQYF. Written as DNA, the CDR3 is TGTGCCAGCATGTCGCGCACAGATACGCAGTATTTT. The chain is built from TRBV6-2 or TRBV6-3 and TRBJ2-3; D is undetermined. CDR3 length equals 12 residues. V was cut by 7 bases and J by 1 base, with 6 bases left in between. Germline V lookup: CDR1 MNHEY, CDR2 SVGEGT.

This clonotype was seen a handful of times. The chain has TRBV5-1 and TRBJ1-1; D unclear. Germline V gene data show CDR1 as SGHRS and CDR2 as YFSETQ. The V end lost 4 bases, the J end lost 1 base, and 14 bases lay between the germline ends. The CDR3 spans 15 residues. DNA for the CDR3: TGCGCCAGCAGCCCCATGACAAACGAGAACACTGAAGCTTTCTTT. Residues: CASSPMTNENTEAFF. The whole variable domain, filled in from reference TRBV5-1 and TRBJ1-1, reads KAGVTQTPRYLIKTRGQQVTLSCSPISGHRSVSWYQQTPGQGLQFLFEYFSETQRNKGNFPGRFSGRQFSNSRSEMNVSTLELGDSALYLCASSPMTNENTEAFFGQGTRLTVV.

The chain uses TRBV5-1 and TRBJ2-3; D remains unclear. Per the germline V gene, CDR1 is SGHRS and CDR2 is YFSETQ. CDR3 length: 15 amino acids. V was pared by 0 bases and J by 3 bases, with 11 bases between. CDR3 sequence reads: CASSLGVPVTDTQYF. The DNA of the CDR3 is TGCGCCAGCAGCTTGGGAGTTCCTGTTACAGATACGCAGTATTTT.

This CDR3 is CASSLDRGAYYGYTF. CDR3 bases: TGTGCCAGCAGCCTCGACAGGGGGGCCTACTATGGCTACACCTTC. The rearrangement joins TRBV7-2 to TRBJ1-2; 9 nucleotides align to TRBD1. The trim removed 5 bases at V and 3 bases at J, leaving 7 bases unmatched. Germline V lookup: CDR1 SGHTA, CDR2 FQGNSA. This CDR3 is built from 15 residues.

This clonotype has only a few counts. The chain employs TRBV5-1 and TRBJ2-1; no clear D gene. CDR3 length equals 11 residues. Germline CDR1 SGHRS, CDR2 YFSETQ. V lost 2 bases and J lost 8, with 5 bases in between. DNA of the CDR3: TGCGCCAGCAGCTTCGCCTATGAGCAGTTCTTC. Translated, it gives CASSFAYEQFF.

This clonotype was seen only a few times. This chain links TRBV27 with TRBJ2-1; TRBD1 aligns across 10 bases. Trimming at V came to 0 bases and at J to 8 bases, leaving 10 bases not matched to a gene. The germline V gene encodes CDR1 MNHEY and CDR2 SMNVEV (reference sequence). The length of the CDR3 is 17 residues. This chain's CDR3 is CASSLSTRDRGIDEQFF. DNA of the CDR3: TGTGCCAGCAGTTTATCGACGCGGGACAGGGGAATCGATGAGCAGTTCTTC.

With regard to this clonotype: One end of the junction varies from germline; a read error may be responsible. In nucleotides, the CDR3 is TGCAGCGTCGAAGGGGGCAGGGCCTCCTACAATGAGCAGTTCTTC. This encodes CSVEGGRASYNEQFF. The chain recombines TRBV29-1 with TRBJ2-1, with 7 bases aligning to TRBD1. The CDR3 has 15 amino acids. Germline CDR1 is SQVTM and CDR2 is ANQGSEA.

The V call is TRBV19, the J call TRBJ2-1, with 9 bases aligning to TRBD2. Losses at the gene ends were 9 bases for V and 0 bases for J; bases not matched to a gene: 3. There are 14 residues in the CDR3. Germline assignment: CDR1 LNHDA and CDR2 SQIVND (reference sequence). CDR3 sequence: CASISGSSYNEQFF. The CDR3 DNA reads as TGTGCCAGCATTAGCGGGAGCTCCTACAATGAGCAGTTCTTC.

This clonotype was seen only a few times. This sequence joins TRBV10-3 and TRBJ2-1; D is uncertain. Germline V CDR1 and CDR2: ENHRY, SYGVKD. V was cut by 4 bases and J by 5 bases, with 12 bases left in between. The CDR3 is made up of 14 amino acids. The CDR3 reads CAISGSSNHNEQFF. In DNA form, the CDR3 reads TGTGCCATCAGTGGGAGCTCTAACCACAATGAGCAGTTCTTC.

This clonotype was picked up a small number of times. The rearrangement joins TRBV11-2 to TRBJ2-7, with D possibly matching TRBD1 (5 bases). V lost 4 bases to trimming and J lost 2 bases, with 9 bases between them. Germline loops: CDR1 SGHAT, CDR2 FQNNGV. The CDR3 spans 13 residues. This CDR3 is CASSSRVAYEQYF. Written as DNA, the CDR3 is TGTGCCAGCAGCTCCAGGGTTGCCTACGAGCAGTACTTC.

This clonotype occurred a few times. The chain has TRBV7-2 and TRBJ1-5, with D possibly being TRBD1 (5 bases). Per germline, CDR1 SGHTA and CDR2 FQGNSA. Deletions cut 4 bases from V and 1 base from J, with 14 bases between. This CDR3 contains 16 residues. DNA for the CDR3: TGTGCCAGCAGCTATAGGGGCGGCGGGAGCAATCAGCCCCAGCATTTT. Its protein product is CASSYRGGGSNQPQHF.

This clonotype was seen ten or more times. The CDR3 nucleotides read TGTGCCAGCAGTTCATATTCAGGGGTAGATACGCAGTATTTT. This translates into CASSSYSGVDTQYF. J is TRBJ2-3 and V is TRBV6-5; a weak D match, TRBD1 (6 bases). The CDR3 is 14 residues long. V dropped 4 bases and J dropped 5 bases, with 13 bases sitting between them. CDR1 is MNHEY, CDR2 SVGAGI, per germline.

The chain joins TRBV7-2 to TRBJ2-3, with 7 bases aligning to TRBD2. V was pared by 5 bases and J by 4 bases, with 6 bases of the junction left unmatched. Germline CDR1 reads SGHTA; CDR2 reads FQGNSA. This CDR3 has 14 amino acids. CDR3 nucleotide sequence: TGTGCCAGCAGCCCGATACGGGGGGCAGATACGCAGTATTTT. It specifies CASSPIRGADTQYF.

This clonotype was seen ten or more times. The gene calls are TRBV4-3 and TRBJ2-5; D unclear. Germline loops: CDR1 LGHNA, CDR2 YSLEER. The V end lost 0 bases, the J end lost 2 bases, and 16 bases lay between the germline ends. The CDR3 totals 17 residues. CDR3 in amino acids: CASSQDSILRGQETQYF. The CDR3 DNA reads TGCGCCAGCAGCCAAGACAGTATCCTCCGTGGGCAAGAGACCCAGTACTTC.

The chain couples TRBV29-1 to TRBJ1-1; D ambiguous. Per the germline V gene, CDR1 is SQVTM and CDR2 is ANQGSEA. The germline V and J ends were trimmed by 0 bases and 4 bases, with 15 bases remaining between them. This CDR3 comprises 15 residues. The CDR3 coding sequence is TGCAGCGTTGAAGATAAATCATACTTCAGCACTGAAGCTTTCTTT. Amino acid sequence: CSVEDKSYFSTEAFF.

V usage is TRBV12-3 or TRBV12-4 and J usage is TRBJ2-7; 11 bases agree with TRBD2. After removal of 5 bases from V and 7 bases from J, the junction contained 7 bases not matched to a gene. The CDR3 length is 14 residues. In nucleotides, the CDR3 is TGTGCCAGCAGTCTCACTAGCGGGAGCTGGGAGCAGTACTTC. Residues: CASSLTSGSWEQYF.

CDR3 loop: CASSLVNLNTEAFF. CDR3 nucleotides: TGTGCCAGCAGCTTGGTTAATTTGAACACTGAAGCTTTCTTT. The chain joins TRBV5-4 to TRBJ1-1; no clear D. The CDR3 totals 14 residues. Trimming removed 0 bases at V and 0 bases at J, with 6 bases between. CDR1 is SGHNT, CDR2 YYREEE, per germline (reference sequence).